The T cell receptor beta chain described here comes from a study of blood T cells in healthy people across ages. Germline V gene lookup returns CDR1 MNHEY and CDR2 SMNVEV (reference sequence). V was pared by 7 bases and J by 2 bases, with 18 bases between. The CDR3 totals 17 residues. A J-beta primer mix and a sample-barcoded 5' primer were used in a second PCR of about 7 to 12 cycles. TCRdb redid the calling of the 5' RACE reads with MiXCR, one entry per CDR3 protein. The data contain about 1.5 million distinct CDR3 sequences, around 40% of them singletons. Every donor contributed roughly 11 milliliters of peripheral blood by blood draw.

This clonotype was sampled from a woman younger than 30 in good health. V and J are TRBV27 and TRBJ2-6; D call uncertain. The specimen was blood. CDR3 protein: CASTNGPGAPGANVLTF. CDR3 in DNA: TGTGCCAGCACAAATGGTCCCGGCGCACCTGGGGCCAACGTCCTGACTTTC. Variable domain in full (rest from reference TRBV27 and TRBJ2-6): EAQVTQNPRYLITVTGKKLTVTCSQNMNHEYMSWYRQDPGLGLRQIYYSMNVEVTDKGDVPEGYKVSRKEKRNFPLILESPSPNQTSLYFCASTNGPGAPGANVLTFGAGSRLTVL.